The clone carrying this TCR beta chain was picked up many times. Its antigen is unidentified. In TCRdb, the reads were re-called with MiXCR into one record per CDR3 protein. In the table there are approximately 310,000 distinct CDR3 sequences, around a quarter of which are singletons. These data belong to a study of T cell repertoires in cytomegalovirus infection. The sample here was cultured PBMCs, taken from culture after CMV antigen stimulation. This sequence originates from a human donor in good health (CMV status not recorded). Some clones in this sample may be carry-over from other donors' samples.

The CDR3 region is CASIRGGGTSGNEQFF. As DNA, the CDR3 is TGTGCCAGCATTAGGGGGGGCGGGACTAGCGGCAATGAGCAGTTCTTC. V is TRBV27 and J is TRBJ2-1; 11 bases are shared with TRBD2. CDR1 and CDR2 from the germline V gene are MNHEY and SMNVEV (reference sequence). The trim removed 7 bases at V and 6 bases at J, leaving 11 bases unmatched. The CDR3 consists of 16 residues.